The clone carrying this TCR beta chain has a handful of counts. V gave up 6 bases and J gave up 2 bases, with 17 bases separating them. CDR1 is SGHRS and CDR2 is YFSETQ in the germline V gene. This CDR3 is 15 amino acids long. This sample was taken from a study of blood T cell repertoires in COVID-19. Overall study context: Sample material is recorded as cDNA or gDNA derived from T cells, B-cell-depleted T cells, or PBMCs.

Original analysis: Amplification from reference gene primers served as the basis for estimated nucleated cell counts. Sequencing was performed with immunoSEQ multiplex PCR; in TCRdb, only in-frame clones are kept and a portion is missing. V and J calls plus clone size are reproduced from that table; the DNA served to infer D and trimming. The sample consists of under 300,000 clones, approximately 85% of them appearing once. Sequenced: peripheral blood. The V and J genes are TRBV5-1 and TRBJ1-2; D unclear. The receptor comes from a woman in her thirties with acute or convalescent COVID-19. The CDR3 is CASTNQPVENYGYTF. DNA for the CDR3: TGCGCCAGCACGAACCAACCGGTGGAGAACTATGGCTACACCTTC.